Listed here are 30 T cell receptor beta chains from one sample, sequenced in a study of regulatory T cells in long-lasting Graves disease. Building the TCR beta libraries relied on iRepertoire HTBI primers, and CDR3 regions underwent Arm-PCR. TCRdb reanalysed the multiplex PCR reads using MiXCR and keeps one entry per CDR3 protein. The table lists 550,000 to 700,000 distinct CDR3 sequences, about 16% of them singletons, with about 12% in the top ten. As to time point: newly diagnosed GD, antithyroid drugs for less than 3 months. RNA extracted from PBMCs served as the sequencing template. This same sample was also part of a study on T cells in Graves' hyperthyroidism and ophthalmopathy.

The sample in question was peripheral blood mononuclear cells (PBMCs), obtained at new diagnosis, from a patient treated with antithyroid drugs. The receptor set was obtained from a man aged 18 to 35 with Graves disease.

This clonotype was seen more than once but under ten times. V and J are TRBV28 and TRBJ2-3; tentatively, D is TRBD1 or TRBD2 (5 bases each). Deletions cut 6 bases from V and 2 bases from J, with 15 bases between. Germline values: CDR1 MDHEN, CDR2 SYDVKM. The CDR3 loop spans 15 amino acids. The CDR3 spells CASRSGRASTDTQYF. CDR3 nucleotide sequence: TGTGCCAGCAGATCGGGACGGGCCTCCACAGATACGCAGTATTTT.

In this sample, this clonotype turned up many times. The chain is built from TRBV18 and TRBJ2-3, with D uncertain. CDR3 length: 11 residues. CDR1 and CDR2 from the germline V gene are KGHSH and LQKENI. Trimming shortened V by 8 bases and J by 6 bases, and 9 bases separated the two germline ends. CDR3 in DNA: TGTGCCAGCAGCCCCGTTGATACGCAGTATTTT. This gives the protein CASSPVDTQYF. Filled out from reference TRBV18 and TRBJ2-3, the complete variable domain reads NAGVMQNPRHLVRRRGQEARLRCSPMKGHSHVYWYRQLPEEGLKFMVYLQKENIIDESGMPKERFSAEFPKEGPSILRIQQVVRGDSAAYFCASSPVDTQYFGPGTRLTVL.

This clonotype showed up just a few times. V gene TRBV9 combines with J gene TRBJ2-2, with 7 nucleotides matching TRBD2. There are 14 residues in the CDR3. Germline V gene data show CDR1 as SGDLS and CDR2 as YYNGEE. J lost 3 bases, V lost 4 bases, and 3 bases had no gene match. The CDR3 region is CASSHGLDTGELFF. CDR3 coding DNA: TGTGCCAGCAGCCATGGACTAGACACCGGGGAGCTGTTTTTT.

Concerning this clonotype: This sequence may be a read error, since a much larger clone differs from it by one base. The gene calls are TRBV30 and TRBJ1-5, with D maybe TRBD1 (6 bases). CDR3 size: 15 residues. Germline CDR1 GTSNPN, CDR2 SVGIG (reference sequence). Trimming removed 2 bases at V and 0 bases at J, with 11 bases between. The CDR3 loop reads CAWSSRQASNQPQHF. Written as DNA, the CDR3 is TGTGCCTGGAGTAGCCGACAGGCTAGCAATCAGCCCCAGCATTTT.

This clonotype was counted many times. The chain joins TRBV20-1 to TRBJ1-1; TRBD1 is a possible D gene (6 bases). The CDR3 runs 13 residues. With 6 bases removed from V and 1 base from J, the gap between germline ends came to 12 bases. CDR1 and CDR2 from the germline V gene are DFQATT and SNEGSKA (reference sequence). The CDR3 here is CSAESGANTEAFF. CDR3 bases: TGCAGTGCCGAATCGGGGGCGAACACTGAAGCTTTCTTT.

The chain uses TRBV4-1 and TRBJ1-2; the D gene is possibly TRBD1 (6 bases). Germline values: CDR1 MGHRA, CDR2 YSYEKL. V was trimmed by 4 bases and J by 5 bases, leaving 20 bases between them. There are 16 residues in the CDR3. In DNA form, the CDR3 reads TGCGCCAGCAGCCTACAAGGGGCCCAACAGGGATATGGCTACACCTTC. Residues: CASSLQGAQQGYGYTF.

This clonotype was observed at least ten times. The chain links TRBV30 to TRBJ2-7, with 9 positions matching TRBD2. Germline CDR1 GTSNPN, CDR2 SVGIG (reference sequence). The CDR3 sequence is 13 residues long. The V gene end was trimmed by 5 bases and the J gene end by 3 bases; junction bases not matched to a gene: 5. The CDR3 sequence: CAWSAGGVYEQYF. The CDR3, as DNA: TGTGCCTGGTCAGCGGGAGGAGTCTACGAGCAGTACTTC.

As concerns this clonotype: Since a much larger clone is just one base distant, this may be a read error. The chain couples TRBV5-1 to TRBJ2-1; TRBD1 matches 7 bases. The CDR3 sequence is 15 residues long. With V trimmed by 4 bases and J by 7 bases, 11 bases remained unmatched. Germline V gene lookup returns CDR1 SGHRS and CDR2 YFSETQ. The CDR3 region has the DNA TGCGCCAGCAGCCTCCCGGACAGGACAATTAATGAGCAGTTCTTC. It yields the protein CASSLPDRTINEQFF.

This clonotype was seen a handful of times. This chain connects TRBV19 to TRBJ2-1; 7 bases fit TRBD2. Germline assignment: CDR1 LNHDA and CDR2 SQIVND (reference sequence). The CDR3 is 15 amino acids. J lost 5 bases, V lost 0 bases, and 4 bases had no gene match. The CDR3 DNA sequence: TGTGCCAGTAGTATAGAGGGAGGGGCCAACAATGAGCAGTTCTTC. This encodes CASSIEGGANNEQFF.

This clonotype occurred many times. The CDR3 is CASSRPGRLWETQYF. CDR3 nucleotides: TGTGCCAGCAGTCGACCGGGACGTTTGTGGGAGACCCAGTACTTC. The chain employs TRBV12-3 or TRBV12-4 and TRBJ2-5; either TRBD1 or TRBD2 may fit D (5 bases each). This CDR3 spans 15 amino acids. V lost 5 bases and J 5 bases, leaving 18 bases between the germline ends.

This clonotype was seen repeatedly, ten times or more. The chain combines TRBV20-1 with TRBJ2-3, with TRBD1 as a possible D gene (5 bases). The V gene lost 3 bases and the J gene lost 5 bases, with 15 bases spanning the gap. Germline V gene data show CDR1 as DFQATT and CDR2 as SNEGSKA (reference sequence). This CDR3 has 14 amino acids. This chain's CDR3 is CSARRTQVGDTQYF. The CDR3 coding sequence is TGCAGTGCTAGGCGGACACAAGTGGGAGATACGCAGTATTTT.

This clonotype was seen many times. One base away lies a much larger clone, so this may be a sequencing read error. The chain recombines TRBV11-2 with TRBJ2-7; D might be TRBD2 (5 bases). Germline CDR1 and CDR2: SGHAT and FQNNGV. This CDR3 is built from 13 residues. The CDR3 sequence is CANSLPLAYEQYF. Here the CDR3 DNA reads TGTGCCAACAGCTTGCCACTAGCCTACGAGCAGTACTTC.

This clonotype was counted ten times or more. The gene calls are TRBV28 and TRBJ2-1; D may be TRBD2 (6 bases). Judging by the DNA end, TRBJ2-5 fits better; the J call may be wrong. This CDR3 spans 17 amino acids. From germline, CDR1 is MDHEN and CDR2 SYDVKM. The chain's CDR3 is CASSSSSSVWGKETQYF. The CDR3 DNA is TGTGCCAGCAGTTCATCCTCTAGCGTTTGGGGAAAAGAGACCCAGTACTTC.

Ten or more counts support this clonotype. The genes are TRBV7-9 and TRBJ2-1; 10 bases line up with TRBD2. This CDR3 is built from 17 residues. V shed 7 bases and J 2 bases; nucleotides not matched to a gene: 11. Germline-derived CDR1 and CDR2 are SEHNR and FQNEAQ (reference sequence). DNA of the CDR3: TGTGCCAGCACCCCGCCCAGCGGGAGGGCACCCTACAATGAGCAGTTCTTC. Translation: CASTPPSGRAPYNEQFF.

The table lists this clonotype with many counts. This chain uses TRBV28 with TRBJ2-7; 8 bases are a match to TRBD2. The CDR3 consists of 14 residues. The germline CDR1 and CDR2 sequences are MDHEN and SYDVKM. The V segment lost 5 bases and the J segment 0 bases; nucleotides outside the gene matches: 3. CDR3 loop: CASSRSGGSYEQYF. The CDR3 DNA reads as TGTGCCAGCAGTCGAAGCGGGGGCTCCTACGAGCAGTACTTC.

This clonotype was picked up many times. The V call is TRBV7-9, the J call TRBJ2-3, with 8 bases fitting TRBD2. V shed 3 bases, J shed 5 bases, and the junction held 4 bases outside the gene matches. The germline V gene has CDR1 SEHNR and CDR2 FQNEAQ (reference sequence). CDR3 length: 14 amino acids. In nucleotides, the CDR3 is TGTGCCAGCAGCTTCGCGGGGGGCGGAGATACGCAGTATTTT. Its translation is CASSFAGGGDTQYF.

This chain links TRBV28 with TRBJ2-7; 10 bases map to TRBD1. CDR1 MDHEN and CDR2 SYDVKM come from the germline V gene. V lost 6 bases, J lost 6 bases, and 11 bases stayed unmatched. The CDR3 runs to 15 residues. CDR3 sequence: CASSPSGTGVFEQYF. The CDR3 DNA follows: TGTGCCAGCAGCCCGTCCGGGACAGGGGTTTTCGAGCAGTACTTC. Full variable domain (outside the CDR3, taken from reference TRBV28 and TRBJ2-7): DVKVTQSSRYLVKRTGEKVFLECVQDMDHENMFWYRQDPGLGLRLIYFSYDVKMKEKGDIPEGYSVSREKKERFSLILESASTNQTSMYLCASSPSGTGVFEQYFGPGTRLTVT.

In the case of this clonotype: Given a much more abundant clone one base away, this may be a read error. V gene TRBV3-1 combines with J gene TRBJ2-7; D not certain. CDR3 size: 12 residues. V was clipped by 1 base and J by 5 bases, with 6 bases between them. The germline CDR1 and CDR2 sequences are LGHDT and YNNKEL (reference sequence). The CDR3 sequence is CASSQAWNEQYF. The CDR3, as DNA: TGTGCCAGCAGCCAAGCGTGGAACGAGCAGTACTTC.

This clonotype was recorded at least ten times. The rearrangement links TRBV6-2 or TRBV6-3 to TRBJ2-7; 9 bases match TRBD2. This CDR3 comprises 15 residues. The germline gives CDR1 MNHEY, CDR2 SVGEGT. V was pared by 4 bases and J by 2 bases, with 6 bases of the junction left unmatched. The CDR3 protein is CASSSSGTSTYEQYF. DNA of the CDR3: TGTGCCAGCAGTTCCTCCGGGACTAGCACCTACGAGCAGTACTTC.

The table lists this clonotype with many counts. The rearrangement uses TRBV3-1 and TRBJ1-1, with D perhaps TRBD1 (5 bases). Trimming shortened V by 4 bases and J by 0 bases, and 15 bases separated the two germline ends. Germline CDR1 reads LGHDT; CDR2 reads YNNKEL (reference sequence). The CDR3 totals 16 residues. The CDR3 DNA reads as TGTGCCAGCAGCCGACGCCCCCTAGGGGTGAACACTGAAGCTTTCTTT. Translated: CASSRRPLGVNTEAFF.

This clonotype was detected a few times. The rearrangement links TRBV10-3 to TRBJ2-3; either TRBD1 or TRBD2 may supply D (6 bases each). Germline V gene data show CDR1 as ENHRY and CDR2 as SYGVKD. With 6 bases removed from V and 2 bases from J, the gap between germline ends came to 15 bases. The CDR3 runs 15 residues. CDR3 in DNA: TGTGCCATCAGACAGACAGGAGGGGACACAGATACGCAGTATTTT. Translated, it gives CAIRQTGGDTDTQYF.

This clonotype was seen many times. This chain joins TRBV7-2 and TRBJ2-7; D gene unclear. The ends were cut back, 5 bases at V and 2 bases at J, with 16 bases in the middle. CDR1 is SGHTA and CDR2 is FQGNSA in the germline V gene. The CDR3 contains 15 residues. The CDR3 here is CASSASSTLPYEQYF. The CDR3 DNA sequence: TGTGCCAGCAGCGCAAGCTCGACACTCCCCTACGAGCAGTACTTC. Using reference TRBV7-2 and TRBJ2-7 for the parts outside the CDR3, the full variable domain is GAGVSQSPSNKVTEKGKDVELRCDPISGHTALYWYRQSLGQGLEFLIYFQGNSAPDKSGLPSDRFSAERTGGSVSTLTIQRTQQEDSAVYLCASSASSTLPYEQYFGPGTRLTVT.

There are many counts of this clonotype. The chain uses TRBV20-1 and TRBJ2-1; 7 bases map to TRBD2. The V and J ends lost 1 base and 5 bases, in that order; junction bases with no gene match: 8. The CDR3 is 15 residues long. CDR1 is DFQATT, CDR2 SNEGSKA, per germline (reference sequence). The CDR3 nucleotides read TGCAGTGCTAGAGGAGGACTAGTTGCACACAATGAGCAGTTCTTC. Protein: CSARGGLVAHNEQFF.

The V and J genes are TRBV5-1 and TRBJ1-2; TRBD1 matches 8 bases. Losses at the gene ends were 4 bases for V and 3 bases for J; bases not matched to a gene: 5. Germline CDR1 and CDR2: SGHRS and YFSETQ. The CDR3 loop spans 14 amino acids. For the CDR3, the DNA is TGCGCCAGCAGCAATGGACAGGGAGACTATGGCTACACCTTC. As protein: CASSNGQGDYGYTF. Filled out from reference TRBV5-1 and TRBJ1-2, the complete variable domain reads KAGVTQTPRYLIKTRGQQVTLSCSPISGHRSVSWYQQTPGQGLQFLFEYFSETQRNKGNFPGRFSGRQFSNSRSEMNVSTLELGDSALYLCASSNGQGDYGYTFGSGTRLTVV.

This clonotype was seen repeatedly, ten times or more. V usage is TRBV3-1 and J usage is TRBJ1-2; D is unclear. V lost 1 base and J lost 6, with 9 bases in between. Germline V gives CDR1 LGHDT, CDR2 YNNKEL (reference sequence). CDR3 length equals 13 residues. CDR3 nucleotide sequence: TGTGCCAGCAGCCAAGCATCTGGGAATGGCTACACCTTC. Its translation is CASSQASGNGYTF.

This clonotype came up many times. The chain combines TRBV27 with TRBJ2-7, with 11 bases that match TRBD2. The CDR3 runs to 14 residues. Trimming removed 4 bases from V and 10 bases from J; junction bases left unmatched: 9. Germline CDR1 and CDR2: MNHEY and SMNVEV (reference sequence). CDR3 sequence reads: CASSSRLAGKVQYF. The CDR3 nucleotides are TGTGCCAGCAGTTCCCGACTAGCGGGAAAAGTTCAGTACTTC.

This clonotype showed up many times. The chain is built from TRBV30 and TRBJ2-3; perhaps TRBD2 as D (5 bases). CDR1 and CDR2 (germline): GTSNPN, SVGIG (reference sequence). V lost 3 bases, J lost 2 bases, and 18 bases lay in between. This CDR3 region has 16 residues. CDR3 region: CAWSPRTARYTDTQYF. CDR3 DNA: TGTGCCTGGAGCCCACGGACTGCACGATACACAGATACGCAGTATTTT.

This clonotype was picked up a small number of times. J is TRBJ2-1 and V is TRBV5-6; 9 bases map to TRBD2. The CDR3 consists of 14 residues. CDR1 and CDR2 (germline): SGHDT, YYEEEE. With V trimmed by 0 bases and J by 9 bases, 4 bases remained unmatched. The CDR3 coding sequence is TGTGCCAGCAGCTTGGGCGGGAGGGGCAGTGAGCAGTTCTTC. Protein: CASSLGGRGSEQFF.

This clonotype occurred many times. This chain uses TRBV2 with TRBJ1-1; 7 bases are a match to TRBD1. The CDR3 contains 15 residues. Per germline, CDR1 SNHLY and CDR2 FYNNEI. Losses at the gene ends were 7 bases for V and 0 bases for J; bases not matched to a gene: 8. CDR3 in amino acids: CASKVTGWLNTEAFF. CDR3 DNA: TGTGCCAGCAAGGTGACAGGGTGGTTGAACACTGAAGCTTTCTTT.

This clonotype was counted ten times or more. The gene calls are TRBV11-2 and TRBJ1-6, with TRBD1 matching over 9 bases. CDR3 length equals 15 residues. Germline CDR1 is SGHAT and CDR2 is FQNNGV. V lost 2 bases, J lost 8 bases, and 4 bases stayed unmatched. CDR3 sequence: CASSLRGQGYSPLHF. The CDR3 DNA follows: TGTGCCAGCAGCTTAAGGGGACAGGGATATTCACCCCTCCACTTT.